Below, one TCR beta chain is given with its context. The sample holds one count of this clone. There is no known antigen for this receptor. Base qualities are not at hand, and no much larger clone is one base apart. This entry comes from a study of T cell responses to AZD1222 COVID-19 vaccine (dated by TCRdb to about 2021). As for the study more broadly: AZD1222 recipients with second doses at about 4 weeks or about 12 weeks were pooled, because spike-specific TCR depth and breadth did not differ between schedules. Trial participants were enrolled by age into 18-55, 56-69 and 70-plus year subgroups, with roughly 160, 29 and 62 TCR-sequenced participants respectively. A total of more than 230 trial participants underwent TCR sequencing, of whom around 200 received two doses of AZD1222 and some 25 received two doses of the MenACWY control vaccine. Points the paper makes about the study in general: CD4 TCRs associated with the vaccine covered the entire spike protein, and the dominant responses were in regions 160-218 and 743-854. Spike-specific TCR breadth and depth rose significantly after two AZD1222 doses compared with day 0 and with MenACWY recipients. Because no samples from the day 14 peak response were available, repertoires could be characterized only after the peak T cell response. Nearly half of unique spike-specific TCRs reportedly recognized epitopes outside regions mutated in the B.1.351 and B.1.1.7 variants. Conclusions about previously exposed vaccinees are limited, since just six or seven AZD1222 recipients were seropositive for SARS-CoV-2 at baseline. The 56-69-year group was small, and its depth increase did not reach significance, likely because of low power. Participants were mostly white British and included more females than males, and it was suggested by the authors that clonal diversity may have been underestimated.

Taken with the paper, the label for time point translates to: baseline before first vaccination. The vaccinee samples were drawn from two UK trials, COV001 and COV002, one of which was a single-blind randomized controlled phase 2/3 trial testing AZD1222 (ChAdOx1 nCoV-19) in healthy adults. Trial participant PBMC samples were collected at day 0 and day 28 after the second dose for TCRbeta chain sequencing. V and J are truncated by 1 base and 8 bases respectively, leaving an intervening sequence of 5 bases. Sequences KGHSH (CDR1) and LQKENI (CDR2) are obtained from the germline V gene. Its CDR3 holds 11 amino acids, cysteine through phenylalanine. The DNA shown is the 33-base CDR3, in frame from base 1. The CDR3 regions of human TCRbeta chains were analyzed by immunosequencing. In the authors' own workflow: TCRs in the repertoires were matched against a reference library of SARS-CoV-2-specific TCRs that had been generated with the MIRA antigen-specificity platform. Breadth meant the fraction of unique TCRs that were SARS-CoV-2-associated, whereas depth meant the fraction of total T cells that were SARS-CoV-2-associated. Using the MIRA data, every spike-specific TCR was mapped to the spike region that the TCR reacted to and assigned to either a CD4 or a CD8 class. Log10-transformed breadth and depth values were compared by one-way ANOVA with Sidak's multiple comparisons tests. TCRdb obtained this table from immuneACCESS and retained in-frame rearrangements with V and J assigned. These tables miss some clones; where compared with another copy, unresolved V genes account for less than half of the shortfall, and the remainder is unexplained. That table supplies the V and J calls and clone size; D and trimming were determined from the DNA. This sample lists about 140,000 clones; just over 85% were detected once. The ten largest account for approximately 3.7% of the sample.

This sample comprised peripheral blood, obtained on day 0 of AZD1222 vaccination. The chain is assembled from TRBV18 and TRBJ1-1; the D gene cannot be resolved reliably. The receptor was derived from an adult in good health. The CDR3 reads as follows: CASSPLGEAFF. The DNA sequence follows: TGTGCCAGCTCACCACTGGGAGAAGCTTTCTTT.